The TCR beta chain described here comes from a study of OX40 agonist ivuxolimab in advanced cancers. Per germline, CDR1 SGHVS and CDR2 FNYEAQ. The CDR3 has 17 residues. V was clipped by 2 bases and J by 4 bases; unmatched bases: 7. Study conclusions and caveats: Averaging showed that CD8+ T cells had more expanded clones than CD4+ did. Doses of 0.1 to 3.0 mg/kg were accompanied by clonal expansion of CD4+ and CD8+ blood T cells by week 6.

This clone came up once. Its antigen is currently unknown. Sequencing used immunoSEQ multiplex PCR; TCRdb keeps in-frame clones, though not all of them. The table lists 60,000 or so clones, approximately 81% of them singletons. Sampling of blood occurred at baseline, cycle 4 day 1, and cycle 7 day 1. This receptor was taken from an adult with an advanced solid tumor such as melanoma, head and neck, liver or kidney cancer. This chain joins TRBV7-6 and TRBJ2-5; 13 nucleotides agree with TRBD2. The sequences come from CD4+ or CD8+ T cells sorted from blood, collected in a trial of the OX40 agonist ivuxolimab. CDR3 residues: CASSLNGLAGELETQYF. CDR3 coding DNA: TGTGCCAGCAGCTTAAATGGACTAGCGGGAGAGTTAGAGACCCAGTACTTC.